Listed below are T cell receptor beta chains from one sample, sequenced in a study of siplizumab effects on memory and regulatory T cells. The table came from immunoSEQ multiplex PCR; TCRdb's copy has only in-frame clones and leaves some out. This sample carries tens of thousands of clones, about 96% of them seen once, and the ten largest clones take around 0.03%. Sequenced input: naive CD4+ T cells sorted from blood. The source of these receptors is a human donor in good health. Both conserved end residues are part of each CDR3. Fields, in order: clone size, D gene, J gene, V gene, CDR3 protein, CDR3 DNA. The D gene is left open where the match is weak. Size values are once, few and many counts, or a class for expanded clones, and some rows have none.

size: once; D: .; J: TRBJ2-7; V: TRBV5-1; CDR3: CASRPGTGSSYEQYF; DNA: TGCGCCAGCAGACCAGGGACGGGGAGCTCCTACGAGCAGTACTTC
size: .; D: .; J: TRBJ2-7; V: TRBV28; CDR3: CASSPPEGIYEQYF; DNA: TGTGCCAGCAGTCCCCCAGAGGGAATCTACGAGCAGTACTTC
size: .; D: .; J: TRBJ1-1; V: TRBV10-3; CDR3: CAATAGGTEAFF; DNA: TGTGCCGCGACAGCCGGTGGGACTGAAGCTTTCTTT
size: .; D: .; J: TRBJ2-4; V: TRBV7-3; CDR3: CASSRLAKNIQYF; DNA: TGTGCCAGCAGCCGCCTAGCCAAAAACATTCAGTACTTC
size: .; D: TRBD1; J: TRBJ1-2; V: TRBV5-6; CDR3: CASSPPTGGNYGYTF; DNA: TGTGCCAGCAGCCCACCGACAGGGGGAAACTATGGCTACACCTTC
size: .; D: .; J: TRBJ2-1; V: TRBV7-9; CDR3: CASSLAGTLTNEQFF; DNA: TGTGCCAGCAGCTTAGCCGGGACACTCACAAATGAGCAGTTCTTC
size: .; D: TRBD1; J: TRBJ1-1; V: TRBV7-3; CDR3: CASSWDRGGSAFF; DNA: TGTGCCAGCAGCTGGGACAGGGGGGGTTCGGCTTTCTTT
size: .; D: .; J: TRBJ1-4; V: TRBV2; CDR3: CASSETPGKKLFF; DNA: TGTGCCAGCAGTGAAACGCCCGGGAAAAAACTGTTTTTT
size: .; D: .; J: TRBJ2-7; V: TRBV19; CDR3: CASSIAGGDTYEQYF; DNA: TGTGCCAGTAGTATAGCCGGCGGAGATACCTACGAGCAGTACTTC
size: once; D: .; J: TRBJ1-6; V: TRBV11-2; CDR3: CASSPLRGANSPLHF; DNA: TGTGCCAGCAGCCCCCTCCGGGGAGCTAATTCACCCCTCCACTTT
size: .; D: TRBD1; J: TRBJ2-1; V: TRBV14; CDR3: CASSQDRTGYQFF; DNA: TGTGCCAGCAGCCAAGACCGGACAGGGTACCAGTTCTTC
size: .; D: .; J: TRBJ1-2; V: TRBV7-2; CDR3: CASSLNRYGYTF; DNA: TGTGCCAGCAGCCTAAACCGCTATGGCTACACCTTC
size: .; D: .; J: TRBJ1-4; V: TRBV7-3; CDR3: CASSSGQPTNEKLFF; DNA: TGTGCCAGCAGCTCCGGACAGCCAACTAATGAAAAACTGTTTTTT
size: .; D: .; J: TRBJ1-1; V: TRBV5-1; CDR3: CASTSSGVAFF; DNA: TGCGCCAGCACCTCTTCTGGGGTTGCTTTCTTT